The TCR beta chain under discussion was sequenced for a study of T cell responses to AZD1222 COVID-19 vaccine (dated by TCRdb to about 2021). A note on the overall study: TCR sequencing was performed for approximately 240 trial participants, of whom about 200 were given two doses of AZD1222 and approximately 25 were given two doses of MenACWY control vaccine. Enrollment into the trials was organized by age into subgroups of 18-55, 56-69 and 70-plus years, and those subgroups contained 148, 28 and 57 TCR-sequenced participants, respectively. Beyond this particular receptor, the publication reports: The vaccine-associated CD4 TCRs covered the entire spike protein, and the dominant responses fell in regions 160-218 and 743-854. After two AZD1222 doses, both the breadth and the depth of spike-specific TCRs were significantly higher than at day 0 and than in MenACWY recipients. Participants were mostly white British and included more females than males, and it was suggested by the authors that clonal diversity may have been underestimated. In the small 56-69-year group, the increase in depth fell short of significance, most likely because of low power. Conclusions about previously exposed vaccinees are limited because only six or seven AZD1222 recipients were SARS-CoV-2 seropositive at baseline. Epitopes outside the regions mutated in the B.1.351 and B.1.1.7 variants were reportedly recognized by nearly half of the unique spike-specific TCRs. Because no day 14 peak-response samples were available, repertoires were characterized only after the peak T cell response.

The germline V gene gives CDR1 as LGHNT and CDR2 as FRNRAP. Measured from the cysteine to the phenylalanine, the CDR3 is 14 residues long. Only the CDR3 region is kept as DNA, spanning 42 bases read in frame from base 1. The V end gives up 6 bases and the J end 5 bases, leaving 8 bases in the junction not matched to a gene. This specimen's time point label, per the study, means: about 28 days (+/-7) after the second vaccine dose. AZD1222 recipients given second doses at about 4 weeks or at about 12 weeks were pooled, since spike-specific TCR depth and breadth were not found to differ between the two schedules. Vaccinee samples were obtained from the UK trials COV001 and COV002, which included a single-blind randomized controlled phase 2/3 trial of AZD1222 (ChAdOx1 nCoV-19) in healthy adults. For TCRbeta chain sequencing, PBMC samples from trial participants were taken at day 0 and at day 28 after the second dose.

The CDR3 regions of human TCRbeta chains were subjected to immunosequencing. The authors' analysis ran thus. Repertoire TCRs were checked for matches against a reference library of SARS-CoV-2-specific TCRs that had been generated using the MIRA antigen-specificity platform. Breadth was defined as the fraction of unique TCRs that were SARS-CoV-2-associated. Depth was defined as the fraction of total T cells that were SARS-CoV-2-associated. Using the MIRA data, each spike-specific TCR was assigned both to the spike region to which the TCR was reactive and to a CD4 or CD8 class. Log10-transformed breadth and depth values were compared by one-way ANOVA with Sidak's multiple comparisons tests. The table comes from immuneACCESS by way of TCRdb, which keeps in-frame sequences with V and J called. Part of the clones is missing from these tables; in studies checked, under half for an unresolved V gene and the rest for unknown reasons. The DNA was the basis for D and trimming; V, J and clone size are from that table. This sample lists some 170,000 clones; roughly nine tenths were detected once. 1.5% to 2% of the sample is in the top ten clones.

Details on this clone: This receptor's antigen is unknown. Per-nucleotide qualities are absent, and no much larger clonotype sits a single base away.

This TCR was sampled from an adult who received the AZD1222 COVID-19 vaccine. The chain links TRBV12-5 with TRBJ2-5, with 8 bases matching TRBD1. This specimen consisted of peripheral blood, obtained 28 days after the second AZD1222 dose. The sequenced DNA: TGTGCTAGTGGCCGGACAGGGACGGTGGAGACCCAGTACTTC. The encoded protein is CASGRTGTVETQYF.